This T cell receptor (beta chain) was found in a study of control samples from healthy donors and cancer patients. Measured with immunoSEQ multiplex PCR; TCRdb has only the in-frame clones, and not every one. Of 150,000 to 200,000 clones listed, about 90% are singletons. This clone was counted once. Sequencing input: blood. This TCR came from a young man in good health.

The CDR3 coding sequence is TGTGCCAGCGCCTCCTTGAGAAGGGTGCTGTTTTTT. It translates to CASASLRRVLFF. The V and J genes are TRBV28 and TRBJ1-4, with no clear D. Germline V gene lookup returns CDR1 MDHEN and CDR2 SYDVKM. The CDR3 has 12 amino acids. Trimming pared 8 bases from V and 14 bases from J, leaving 18 bases between.